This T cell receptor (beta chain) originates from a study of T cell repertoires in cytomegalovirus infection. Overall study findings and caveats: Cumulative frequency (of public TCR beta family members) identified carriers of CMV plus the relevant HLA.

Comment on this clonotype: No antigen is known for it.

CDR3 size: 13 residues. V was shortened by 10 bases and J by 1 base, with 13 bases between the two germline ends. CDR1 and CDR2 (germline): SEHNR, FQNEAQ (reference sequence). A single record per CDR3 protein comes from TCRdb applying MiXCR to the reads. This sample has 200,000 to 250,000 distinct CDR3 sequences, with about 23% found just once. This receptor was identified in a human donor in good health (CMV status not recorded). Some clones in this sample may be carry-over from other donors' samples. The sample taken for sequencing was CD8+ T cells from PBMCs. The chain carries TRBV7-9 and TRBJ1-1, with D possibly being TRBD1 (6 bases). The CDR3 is CATGQSPNTEAFF. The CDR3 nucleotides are TGTGCCACCGGACAGTCCCCGAACACTGAAGCTTTCTTT. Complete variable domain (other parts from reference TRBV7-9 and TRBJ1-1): DTGVSQNPRHKITKRGQNVTFRCDPISEHNRLYWYRQTLGQGPEFLTYFQNEAQLEKSRLLSDRFSAERPKGSFSTLEIQRTEQGDSAMYLCATGQSPNTEAFFGQGTRLTVV.